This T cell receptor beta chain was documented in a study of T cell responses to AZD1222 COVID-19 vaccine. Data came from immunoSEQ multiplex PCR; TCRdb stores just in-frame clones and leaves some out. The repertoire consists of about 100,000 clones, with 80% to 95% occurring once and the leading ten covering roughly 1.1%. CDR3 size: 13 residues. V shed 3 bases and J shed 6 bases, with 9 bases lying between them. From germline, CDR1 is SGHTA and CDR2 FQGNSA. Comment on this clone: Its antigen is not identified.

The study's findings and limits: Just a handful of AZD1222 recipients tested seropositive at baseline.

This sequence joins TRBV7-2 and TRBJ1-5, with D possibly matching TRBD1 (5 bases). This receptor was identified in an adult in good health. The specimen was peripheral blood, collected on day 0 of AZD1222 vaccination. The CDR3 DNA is TGTGCCAGCAGCTTCGGGGGAACTCAGCCCCAGCATTTT. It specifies CASSFGGTQPQHF.